The 23 T cell receptor beta chains in this list originate from one sample, sequenced in a study of CD8+ T cells in alopecia areata. The authors extracted RNA and reverse transcribed it into cDNA as the sequencing template. TCRdb keeps only in-frame clones here, not all; method: immunoSEQ multiplex PCR. The sample has 180,000 or so clones; approximately 55% are singletons. Specified treatment: oral pan-JAK inhibitor, 5-10 mg twice daily. The source material was CD8+ T cells sorted from blood, sampled at week 24, from a patient treated with tofacitinib. These receptors all come from a human donor with alopecia areata.

The chain combines TRBV11-2 with TRBJ2-7; D gene uncertain. Germline CDR1 reads SGHAT; CDR2 reads FQNNGV. Trimming stripped 1 base from V and 3 bases from J, with 4 bases between. The CDR3 has 12 residues. The CDR3 spells CASSLVGYEQYF. The CDR3 DNA is TGTGCCAGCAGCTTAGTTGGCTACGAGCAGTACTTC.

This clone turned up a few times. The gene calls are TRBV19 and TRBJ1-2; TRBD1 agrees at 9 bases. Germline values: CDR1 LNHDA, CDR2 SQIVND (reference sequence). This CDR3 spans 14 amino acids. The V segment lost 6 bases and the J segment 6 bases; nucleotides outside the gene matches: 8. The CDR3 region is CASSVTGGLNGYTF. In nucleotides, the CDR3 is TGTGCCAGTAGCGTAACAGGGGGCCTGAATGGCTACACCTTC.

This clone has a single count. CDR3 loop: CASSIVAGANTEAFF. DNA of the CDR3: TGTGCCAGTAGTATAGTGGCGGGGGCGAACACTGAAGCTTTCTTT. V and J are TRBV19 and TRBJ1-1; the D gene is possibly TRBD1 (6 bases). The CDR3 has 15 residues. V lost 1 base to trimming and J lost 1 base, with 10 bases between them. Germline V gene lookup returns CDR1 LNHDA and CDR2 SQIVND (reference sequence).

The chain combines TRBV23-1 with TRBJ2-3; weak D call: TRBD2 (5 bases). TRBV23-1 qualifies as an ORF whose function is uncertain. Trimming pared 5 bases from V and 2 bases from J, leaving 20 bases between. The CDR3 sequence is 17 residues long. The CDR3 protein is CASSSYRGRRLTDTQYF. The CDR3 coding sequence is TGCGCCAGCAGTTCCTACCGAGGTCGGAGGCTCACAGATACGCAGTATTTT.

The chain recombines TRBV19 with TRBJ2-3; no clear D gene. The CDR3 is 16 residues long. Trimming stripped 5 bases from V and 1 base from J, with 16 bases between. Germline-derived CDR1 and CDR2 are LNHDA and SQIVND (reference sequence). CDR3: CASSPDGGVGTDTQYF. DNA of the CDR3: TGTGCCAGTAGTCCCGACGGTGGGGTCGGCACAGATACGCAGTATTTT. Together with reference TRBV19 and TRBJ2-3, the CDR3 gives the full variable domain: DGGITQSPKYLFRKEGQNVTLSCEQNLNHDAMYWYRQDPGQGLRLIYYSQIVNDFQKGDIAEGYSVSREKKESFPLTVTSAQKNPTAFYLCASSPDGGVGTDTQYFGPGTRLTVL.

The rearrangement uses TRBV25-1 and TRBJ2-5, with D unresolved. Trimming took off 7 bases at V and 3 bases at J, with 12 bases between the two ends. In germline, CDR1 is MGHDK, CDR2 SYGVNS. The CDR3 covers 13 residues. In DNA form, the CDR3 reads TGTGCCAGCATGAAGGAATTCAAAGAGACCCAGTACTTC. It translates to CASMKEFKETQYF.

The J gene is TRBJ1-1, the V gene TRBV6-1; D not resolved. V lost 4 bases and J 3 bases, leaving 6 bases between the germline ends. In germline, CDR1 is MNHNS, CDR2 SASEGT. This CDR3 has 12 residues. The CDR3 region is CASSVADTEAFF. The CDR3 DNA sequence: TGTGCCAGCAGTGTAGCGGACACTGAAGCTTTCTTT.

This chain uses TRBV5-4 with TRBJ1-2, with no clear D. The CDR3 consists of 13 residues. CDR1 SGHNT and CDR2 YYREEE come from the germline V gene (reference sequence). Trimming shortened V by 2 bases and J by 8 bases, and 13 bases separated the two germline ends. The CDR3 bases are TGTGCCAGCAGCTTTTCCACAGTAGAAGGCTACACCTTC. This codes for CASSFSTVEGYTF.

This chain joins TRBV29-1 and TRBJ2-7; 8 nucleotides line up with TRBD1. The CDR3 length is 14 residues. V was pared by 4 bases and J by 1 base, with 6 bases of the junction left unmatched. Germline loops: CDR1 SQVTM, CDR2 ANQGSEA. The CDR3 nucleotides read TGCAGCGTTGGGGGGACAGGTGATTCCTACGAGCAGTACTTC. Amino acids: CSVGGTGDSYEQYF.

The chain's CDR3 is CASSFQGDYEQYF. The CDR3 DNA is TGTGCCAGCAGTTTCCAGGGGGACTACGAGCAGTACTTC. V usage is TRBV27 and J usage is TRBJ2-7; 7 nucleotides align to TRBD1. Germline V gene sequence: CDR1 MNHEY, CDR2 SMNVEV (reference sequence). V shed 3 bases and J 3 bases; nucleotides not matched to a gene: 2. The CDR3 has 13 amino acids.

V gene TRBV25-1 combines with J gene TRBJ1-2; D is perhaps TRBD1 (5 bases). Germline CDR1 reads MGHDK; CDR2 reads SYGVNS. Trimming removed 7 bases from V and 4 bases from J, with 7 bases in between. The CDR3 consists of 11 residues. CDR3 amino acids: CASTGAYGYTF. The CDR3 bases are TGTGCCAGCACCGGGGCCTATGGCTACACCTTC.

This chain uses TRBV2 with TRBJ1-6; D remains unclear. The germline V gene encodes CDR1 SNHLY and CDR2 FYNNEI. V dropped 7 bases and J dropped 3 bases, with 13 bases sitting between them. CDR3 length: 15 amino acids. CDR3 residues: CASKFGQDYNSPLHF. CDR3 bases: TGTGCCAGCAAGTTTGGGCAGGACTATAATTCACCCCTCCACTTT.

V and J are TRBV13 and TRBJ2-3; 8 positions match TRBD1. The CDR3 contains 14 residues. The germline CDR1 and CDR2 sequences are PRHDT and FYEKMQ (reference sequence). With V trimmed by 5 bases and J by 8 bases, 9 bases remained unmatched. The CDR3 spells CASSLGQGEGTQYF. As DNA, the CDR3 is TGTGCCAGCAGCCTCGGACAGGGTGAAGGTACGCAGTATTTT.

This clone was detected a few times. The CDR3 loop is CSVEEDRGEYF. The CDR3 coding sequence is TGCAGCGTTGAGGAGGACAGGGGCGAGTATTTT. The chain has TRBV29-1 and TRBJ2-3; TRBD1 aligns across 9 bases. This CDR3 has 11 residues. Germline assignment: CDR1 SQVTM and CDR2 ANQGSEA. Trimming took 3 bases from V and 13 from J; bases not matched to a gene: 5.

This clone came up a few times. This sequence joins TRBV7-9 and TRBJ2-1, with 10 bases fitting TRBD2. CDR1 and CDR2 from the germline V gene are SEHNR and FQNEAQ (reference sequence). The length of the CDR3 is 18 residues. V gave up 5 bases and J gave up 5 bases; unmatched junction bases: 15. CDR3 residues: CASSPLLELAGLHNEQFF. CDR3 in DNA: TGTGCCAGCAGCCCCCTCCTTGAACTAGCGGGGTTACACAATGAGCAGTTCTTC.

The chain uses TRBV6-5 and TRBJ2-3; no clear D. Germline-derived CDR1 and CDR2 are MNHEY and SVGAGI. V was cut by 2 bases and J by 5 bases, with 17 bases left in between. The CDR3 extends over 16 amino acids. The CDR3 loop is CASSYTATPAEDTQYF. DNA of the CDR3: TGTGCCAGCAGTTACACGGCGACACCCGCCGAAGATACGCAGTATTTT.

This chain connects TRBV5-1 to TRBJ1-1; D is possibly TRBD1 (5 bases). Germline CDR1 SGHRS, CDR2 YFSETQ. The CDR3 is made up of 13 amino acids. V lost 4 bases to trimming and J lost 12 bases, with 19 bases between them. The CDR3: CASSQGLGSDPFF. The CDR3 region has the DNA TGCGCCAGCAGCCAGGGACTGGGCTCGGATCCTTTCTTT.

The chain recombines TRBV30 with TRBJ1-1; D may be TRBD1 (5 bases). The CDR3 is 12 amino acids. The germline CDR1 and CDR2 sequences are GTSNPN and SVGIG (reference sequence). Trimming took 1 base from V and 6 from J, leaving 9 bases between them. This CDR3 reads CAWSAGLAEAFF. CDR3 nucleotides: TGTGCCTGGAGTGCAGGGTTAGCTGAAGCTTTCTTT.

This clone was seen more than once but under ten times. CDR3 sequence: CAIKPLDGTNEKLFF. The DNA of the CDR3 is TGTGCCATCAAACCCCTGGACGGAACTAATGAAAAACTGTTTTTT. The genes are TRBV10-3 and TRBJ1-4; D gene ambiguous. The CDR3 runs 15 residues. V dropped 7 bases and J dropped 1 base, with 13 bases sitting between them. Germline V gene sequence: CDR1 ENHRY, CDR2 SYGVKD.

The chain links TRBV7-8 to TRBJ2-5; the D call may be TRBD1 or TRBD2 (5 bases each). V was cut by 6 bases and J by 4 bases, with 12 bases left in between. There are 13 residues in the CDR3. Per germline, CDR1 SGHVS and CDR2 FQNEAQ. The CDR3 loop reads CASRGSGAETQYF. The CDR3 nucleotides are TGTGCCAGCAGGGGGAGTGGGGCAGAGACCCAGTACTTC.

The rearrangement links TRBV9 to TRBJ2-5; perhaps D is TRBD1 or TRBD2 (5 bases each). With the DNA end fitting TRBJ2-7 better, the J assignment may be wrong. The CDR3 runs to 14 residues. CDR1 SGDLS and CDR2 YYNGEE come from the germline V gene. The CDR3 DNA reads TGTGCCAGCAGCCTGGGGGAGATCTCCTACGAGCAGTACTTC. Translation: CASSLGEISYEQYF.

The rearrangement links TRBV30 to TRBJ2-7, with 9 bases fitting TRBD1. Trimming removed 0 bases from V and 4 bases from J; junction bases left unmatched: 4. This CDR3 region has 14 residues. Germline V gives CDR1 GTSNPN, CDR2 SVGIG (reference sequence). The CDR3: CAWSVGTGSYEQYF. CDR3 in DNA: TGTGCCTGGAGTGTGGGGACAGGGTCATACGAGCAGTACTTC.

V is TRBV7-2 and J is TRBJ2-7, with D perhaps matching TRBD2 (6 bases). V lost 1 base and J 5 bases, leaving 6 bases between the germline ends. The germline gives CDR1 SGHTA, CDR2 FQGNSA. The CDR3 is 12 residues long. The CDR3 here is CASSLGGDEQYF. For the CDR3, the DNA is TGTGCCAGCAGCTTAGGGGGGGACGAGCAGTACTTC.